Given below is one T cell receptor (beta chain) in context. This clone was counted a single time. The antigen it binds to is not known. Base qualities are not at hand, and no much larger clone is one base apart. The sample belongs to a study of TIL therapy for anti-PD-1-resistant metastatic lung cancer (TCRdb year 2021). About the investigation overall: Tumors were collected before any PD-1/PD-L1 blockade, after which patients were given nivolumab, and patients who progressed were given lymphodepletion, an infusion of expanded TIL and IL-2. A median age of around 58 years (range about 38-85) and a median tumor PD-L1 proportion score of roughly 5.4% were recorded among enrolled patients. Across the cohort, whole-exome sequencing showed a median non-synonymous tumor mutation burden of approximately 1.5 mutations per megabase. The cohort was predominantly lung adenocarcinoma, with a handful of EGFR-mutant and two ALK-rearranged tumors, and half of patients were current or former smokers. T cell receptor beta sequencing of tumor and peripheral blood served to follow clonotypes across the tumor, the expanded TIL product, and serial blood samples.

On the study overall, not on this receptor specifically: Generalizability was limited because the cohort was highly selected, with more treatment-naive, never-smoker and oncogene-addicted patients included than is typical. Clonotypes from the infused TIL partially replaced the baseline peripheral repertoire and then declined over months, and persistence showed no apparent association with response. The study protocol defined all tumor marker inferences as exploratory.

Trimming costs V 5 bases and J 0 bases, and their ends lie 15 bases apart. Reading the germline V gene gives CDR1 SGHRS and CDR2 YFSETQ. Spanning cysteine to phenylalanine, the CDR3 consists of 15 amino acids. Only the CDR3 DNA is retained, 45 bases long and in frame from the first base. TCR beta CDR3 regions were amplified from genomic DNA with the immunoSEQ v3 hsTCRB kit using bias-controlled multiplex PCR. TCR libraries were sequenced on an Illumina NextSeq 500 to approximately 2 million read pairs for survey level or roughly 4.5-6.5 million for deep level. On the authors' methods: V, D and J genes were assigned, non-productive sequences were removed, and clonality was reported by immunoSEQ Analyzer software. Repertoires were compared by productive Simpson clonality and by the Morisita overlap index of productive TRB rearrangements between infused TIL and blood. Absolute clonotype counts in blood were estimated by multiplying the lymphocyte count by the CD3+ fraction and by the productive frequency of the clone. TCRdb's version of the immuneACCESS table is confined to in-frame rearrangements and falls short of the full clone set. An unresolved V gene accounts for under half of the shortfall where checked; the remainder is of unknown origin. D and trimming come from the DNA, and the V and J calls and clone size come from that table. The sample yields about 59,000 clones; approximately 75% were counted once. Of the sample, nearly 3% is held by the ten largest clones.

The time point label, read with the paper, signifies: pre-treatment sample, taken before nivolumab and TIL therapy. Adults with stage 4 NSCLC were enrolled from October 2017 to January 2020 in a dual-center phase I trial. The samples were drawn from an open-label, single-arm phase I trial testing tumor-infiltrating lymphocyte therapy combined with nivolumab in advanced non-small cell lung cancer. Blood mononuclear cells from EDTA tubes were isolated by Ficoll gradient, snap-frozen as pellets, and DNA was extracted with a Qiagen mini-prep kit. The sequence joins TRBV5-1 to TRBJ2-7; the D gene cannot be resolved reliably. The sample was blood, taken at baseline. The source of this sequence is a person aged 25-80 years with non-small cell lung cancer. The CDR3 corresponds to CASSFIGRSSYEQYF. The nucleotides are TGCGCCAGCAGTTTCATAGGTAGGAGCTCCTACGAGCAGTACTTC.